The subject of this entry is one T cell receptor beta chain. The target antigen is unknown. This sample stems from a study of cytomegalovirus exposure and HLA in healthy donors. Looked up from germline, CDR1 is SGDLS and CDR2 is YYNGEE. The CDR3 runs 16 residues. The V gene end was trimmed by 0 bases and the J gene end by 2 bases; junction bases not matched to a gene: 6. The study, taken as a whole, reports: Reportedly, TCR beta sequences accurately predicted HLA-A and HLA-B alleles in most subjects. In all likelihood, a cluster of highly shared sequence variants was a sequencing artifact. Later on, an analysis tied 18,000 or so TCR beta sequences to HLA alleles at 0.05 false discovery rate. Relative to equally common others, HLA-associated TCR beta chains showed greater clonal expansion in a later analysis.

PCR employed 60 Vbeta and 13 Jbeta primers. Method: immunoSEQ multiplex PCR; TCRdb's copy keeps in-frame clones and lacks some. This sample yields roughly 180,000 clones, of which about three quarters are seen a single time; 0.6% to 0.95% belongs to the top ten. The receptor's source is a female donor in good health and CMV-seronegative. The chain uses TRBV9 and TRBJ1-1; 8 bases agree with TRBD1. Sequenced input: PBMCs. The CDR3 is CASSVVAGGFNTEAFF. CDR3 sequence (DNA): TGTGCCAGCAGCGTAGTGGCAGGGGGCTTCAACACTGAAGCTTTCTTT. Variable domain in full (rest from reference TRBV9 and TRBJ1-1): DSGVTQTPKHLITATGQRVTLRCSPRSGDLSVYWYQQSLDQGLQFLIQYYNGEERAKGNILERFSAQQFPDLHSELNLSSLELGDSALYFCASSVVAGGFNTEAFFGQGTRLTVV.